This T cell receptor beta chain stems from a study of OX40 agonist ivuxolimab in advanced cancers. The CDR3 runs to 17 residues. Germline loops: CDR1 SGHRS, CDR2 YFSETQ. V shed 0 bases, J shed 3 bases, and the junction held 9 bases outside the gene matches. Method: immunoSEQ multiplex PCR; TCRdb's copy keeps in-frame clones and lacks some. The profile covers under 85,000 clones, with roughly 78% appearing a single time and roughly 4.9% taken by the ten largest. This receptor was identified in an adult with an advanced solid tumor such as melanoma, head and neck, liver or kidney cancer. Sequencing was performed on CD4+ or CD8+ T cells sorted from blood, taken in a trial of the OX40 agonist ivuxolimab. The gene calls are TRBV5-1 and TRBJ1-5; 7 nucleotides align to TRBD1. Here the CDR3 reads CASSLGAQGQLNQPQHF. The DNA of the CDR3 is TGCGCCAGCAGCTTGGGAGCCCAGGGACAGCTCAATCAGCCCCAGCATTTT.